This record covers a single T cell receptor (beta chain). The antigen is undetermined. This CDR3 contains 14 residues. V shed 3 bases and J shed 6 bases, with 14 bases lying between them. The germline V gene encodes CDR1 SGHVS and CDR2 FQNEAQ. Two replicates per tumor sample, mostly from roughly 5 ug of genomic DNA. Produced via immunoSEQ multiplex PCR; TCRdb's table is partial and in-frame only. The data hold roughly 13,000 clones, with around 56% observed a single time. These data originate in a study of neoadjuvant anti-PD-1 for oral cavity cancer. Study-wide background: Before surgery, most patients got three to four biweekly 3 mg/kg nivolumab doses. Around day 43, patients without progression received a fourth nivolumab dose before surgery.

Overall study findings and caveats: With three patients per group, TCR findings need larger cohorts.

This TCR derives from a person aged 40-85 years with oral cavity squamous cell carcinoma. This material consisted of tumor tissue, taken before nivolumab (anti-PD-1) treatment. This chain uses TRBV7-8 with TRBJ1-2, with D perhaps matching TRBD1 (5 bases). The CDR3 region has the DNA TGTGCCAGCAGCTTGACAGCCCATAGGGATGGCTACACCTTC. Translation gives CASSLTAHRDGYTF. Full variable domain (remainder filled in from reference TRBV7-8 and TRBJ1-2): GAGVSQSPRYKVAKRGQDVALRCDPISGHVSLFWYQQALGQGPEFLTYFQNEAQLDKSGLPSDRFFAERPEGSVSTLKIQRTQQEDSAVYLCASSLTAHRDGYTFGSGTRLTVV.